The source of this T cell receptor beta chain is a study of T cells in Graves' hyperthyroidism and ophthalmopathy. TCR beta CDR3 sequences were amplified from RNA transcripts. The TCR CDR3 first-round RT-PCR relied on the HTBI primer set. Using its own MiXCR run on the multiplex PCR reads, TCRdb lists one record per CDR3 protein. This sample yields about 270,000 distinct CDR3 sequences, of which approximately 16% are seen a single time; around 30% belongs to the top ten. This clonotype was observed at least ten times. The V end was cut by 5 bases, the J end by 2 bases, with 10 bases between. The CDR3 covers 13 residues. CDR1 PRHDT and CDR2 FYEKMQ come from the germline V gene (reference sequence).

The chain couples TRBV13 to TRBJ2-7; D is unclear. The receptor's source is a woman between 50 and 59 years old with Graves' hyperthyroidism that later progressed to Graves' ophthalmopathy. The sample consisted of blood. CDR3 in amino acids: CASSAGSPYEQYF. CDR3 bases: TGTGCCAGCAGCGCCGGGTCCCCCTACGAGCAGTACTTC.